The T cell receptor (beta chain) under discussion was sequenced for a study of monozygotic twins with inflammatory bowel disease. General study results and limits: No single strong signal or clonotype associated with IBD was supported. Cells of different T cell subtypes could not be told apart.

TCRdb reprocessed the 5' RACE reads, keeping one entry per CDR3 protein, no DNA. Recorded for this sample: around 190,000 distinct CDR3 sequences. Points on this clonotype: Its antigen is still unknown.

Sequencing was carried out using blood. This TCR derives from a human donor with ulcerative colitis or Crohn's disease, or a healthy co-twin of an affected twin (not recorded which).

CDR3 sequence: CASSYGPTSPEKLFF. The chain links TRBV12-3 or TRBV12-4 to TRBJ1-4. This CDR3 spans 15 amino acids.